The 25 T cell receptor beta chains reported below all come from one sample, sequenced in a study of cytotoxic CD8 clonotypes in ibrutinib-treated CLL. Assay used: immunoSEQ multiplex PCR; TCRdb lists only in-frame clones, some missing. The sample includes about 140,000 clones, 70% to 85% of them seen just once. Sample: PBMCs, taken after 12 months of ibrutinib treatment. The receptors here all came from a human donor with chronic lymphocytic leukemia.

This CDR3 reads CASSYGMSSYNEQFF. As DNA, the CDR3 is TGTGCCAGCAGCTACGGGATGTCGTCCTACAATGAGCAGTTCTTC. This chain uses TRBV7-6 with TRBJ2-1, with TRBD2 as a possible D gene (5 bases). Trimming took 4 bases from V and 1 from J, leaving 11 bases between them. The CDR3 totals 15 residues. From germline, CDR1 is SGHVS and CDR2 FNYEAQ.

The rearrangement links TRBV11-1 to TRBJ2-7, with D tentatively TRBD2 (5 bases). V was cut by 2 bases and J by 3 bases, with 11 bases left in between. The length of the CDR3 is 14 residues. The germline V gene encodes CDR1 SGHAT and CDR2 FQDESV (reference sequence). The CDR3 reads CASSLQQGGYEQYF. CDR3 in DNA: TGTGCCAGCAGCTTACAGCAAGGAGGCTACGAGCAGTACTTC. Based on the CDR3 plus reference TRBV11-1 and TRBJ2-7, the full variable domain is EAEVAQSPRYKITEKSQAVAFWCDPISGHATLYWYRQILGQGPELLVQFQDESVVDDSQLPKDRFSAERLKGVDSTLKIQPAELGDSAMYLCASSLQQGGYEQYFGPGTRLTVT.

This clone showed up just a few times. The same CDR3 can be traced to other DNA sequences in this sample. V gene TRBV5-1 combines with J gene TRBJ2-7, with unresolved D. Trimming pared 0 bases from V and 4 bases from J, leaving 5 bases between. This CDR3 comprises 12 residues. Germline V CDR1 and CDR2: SGHRS, YFSETQ. Written as DNA, the CDR3 is TGCGCCAGCAGCTTGGACGGGTACGAGCAGTACTTC. Its protein product is CASSLDGYEQYF.

In this sample, this clone turned up once. The chain combines TRBV18 with TRBJ2-2; TRBD1 might be the D (5 bases). The CDR3 runs to 16 residues. Trimming shortened V by 6 bases and J by 4 bases, and 18 bases separated the two germline ends. Germline V lookup: CDR1 KGHSH, CDR2 LQKENI. The CDR3 bases are TGTGCCAGCTCTTTTACAGGCGGAACCATCACCGGGGAGCTGTTTTTT. It codes for CASSFTGGTITGELFF. The whole variable domain, filled in from reference TRBV18 and TRBJ2-2, reads NAGVMQNPRHLVRRRGQEARLRCSPMKGHSHVYWYRQLPEEGLKFMVYLQKENIIDESGMPKERFSAEFPKEGPSILRIQQVVRGDSAAYFCASSFTGGTITGELFFGEGSRLTVL.

The chain is built from TRBV9 and TRBJ1-5; perhaps TRBD1 as D (6 bases). The CDR3 has 14 residues. The germline CDR1 and CDR2 sequences are SGDLS and YYNGEE. Trimming cost V 0 bases and J 7 bases, with 11 bases left between them. Here the CDR3 reads CASSVGGAGQPQHF. The CDR3 DNA reads as TGTGCCAGCAGCGTAGGGGGGGCCGGGCAGCCCCAGCATTTT. The whole variable domain, filled in from reference TRBV9 and TRBJ1-5, reads DSGVTQTPKHLITATGQRVTLRCSPRSGDLSVYWYQQSLDQGLQFLIQYYNGEERAKGNILERFSAQQFPDLHSELNLSSLELGDSALYFCASSVGGAGQPQHFGDGTRLSIL.

The V gene is TRBV14, the J gene TRBJ2-2, with D hard to call. Trimming pared 4 bases from V and 3 bases from J, leaving 12 bases between. Germline CDR1 SGHDN, CDR2 FVKESK. The CDR3 totals 15 residues. The CDR3 bases are TGTGCCAGCAGCCCCACGGTCGGTCACACCGGGGAGCTGTTTTTT. This translates into CASSPTVGHTGELFF. Filled out from reference TRBV14 and TRBJ2-2, the complete variable domain reads EAGVTQFPSHSVIEKGQTVTLRCDPISGHDNLYWYRRVMGKEIKFLLHFVKESKQDESGMPNNRFLAERTGGTYSTLKVQPAELEDSGVYFCASSPTVGHTGELFFGEGSRLTVL.

The chain has TRBV6-4 and TRBJ2-3, with TRBD2 matching 8 bases. CDR1 and CDR2 (germline): MRHNA, SNTAGT. The CDR3 is 16 amino acids. J lost 4 bases, V lost 1 base, and 7 bases had no gene match. The DNA of the CDR3 is TGTGCCAGCAGTGACTTGACGGGAGGGTCGGCAGATACGCAGTATTTT. This sequence encodes CASSDLTGGSADTQYF.

This rearrangement joins TRBV4-3 to TRBJ2-1, with 10 bases aligning to TRBD2. The CDR3 has 17 residues. V was pared by 4 bases and J by 10 bases, with 16 bases of the junction left unmatched. Germline-derived CDR1 and CDR2 are LGHNA and YSLEER. The CDR3 region has the DNA TGCGCCAGCAGCCCCGAAAGTGGACTAGCGGCTCGAGGGGAGCAGTTCTTC. This encodes CASSPESGLAARGEQFF.

The chain couples TRBV27 to TRBJ1-2, with a possible D match to TRBD1 (5 bases). Trimming removed 6 bases from V and 10 bases from J, with 18 bases in between. CDR3 length: 13 residues. Germline V gives CDR1 MNHEY, CDR2 SMNVEV (reference sequence). DNA for the CDR3: TGTGCCAGCAGCCAGAAGCTCTCGACAGCCTACACCTTC. Translating gives CASSQKLSTAYTF.

Comments on this clone: Other nucleotide sequences from this sample produce the same CDR3. This chain joins TRBV19 and TRBJ2-1; 9 nucleotides match TRBD2. This CDR3 spans 15 amino acids. V gave up 3 bases and J gave up 4 bases; unmatched junction bases: 4. Germline CDR1 reads LNHDA; CDR2 reads SQIVND (reference sequence). The CDR3 DNA reads TGTGCCAGTAGTATTCTAGCGGGGAGATACAATGAGCAGTTCTTC. The encoded protein is CASSILAGRYNEQFF.

This chain connects TRBV11-3 to TRBJ2-7; D possibly corresponds to TRBD2 (6 bases). V was shortened by 4 bases and J by 7 bases, with 17 bases between the two germline ends. Germline V CDR1 and CDR2: SGHNT, YENEEA. The CDR3 totals 14 residues. The CDR3 reads CASSSRSGVPEQYF. In DNA, the CDR3 is TGTGCCAGCAGCTCCCGGTCGGGAGTACCAGAGCAGTACTTC.

The chain combines TRBV7-2 with TRBJ1-4; TRBD1 agrees at 8 bases. The CDR3 is 16 amino acids. J was trimmed by 4 bases and V by 2 bases; bases with no gene match: 6. CDR1 is SGHTA, CDR2 FQGNSA, per germline. CDR3 protein: CASSLTGGTSNEKLFF. DNA of the CDR3: TGTGCCAGCAGCTTAACAGGGGGGACAAGTAATGAAAAACTGTTTTTT.

This chain joins TRBV5-6 and TRBJ2-3, with 9 nucleotides matching TRBD1. The V gene's germline CDR1 is SGHDT and CDR2 YYEEEE. The J segment lost 5 bases and the V segment lost 2 bases, leaving 9 bases of the junction unmatched. The CDR3 is 16 amino acids. The CDR3 is CASSFRTGAILDTQYF. The CDR3 nucleotides are TGTGCCAGCAGCTTTAGGACAGGGGCTATATTAGATACGCAGTATTTT.

The chain links TRBV11-2 to TRBJ2-3; D remains unclear. This CDR3 comprises 15 residues. The germline gives CDR1 SGHAT, CDR2 FQNNGV. V dropped 1 base and J dropped 0 bases, with 8 bases sitting between them. CDR3: CASSLGPLSTDTQYF. In DNA form, the CDR3 reads TGTGCCAGCAGCTTAGGACCCCTCAGCACAGATACGCAGTATTTT.

J is TRBJ1-5 and V is TRBV7-2, with no clear D. The CDR3 has 13 amino acids. Germline V lookup: CDR1 SGHTA, CDR2 FQGNSA. Trimming cost V 3 bases and J 5 bases, with 8 bases left between them. CDR3 loop: CASSFVGDQPQHF. In nucleotides, the CDR3 is TGTGCCAGCAGCTTCGTCGGGGATCAGCCCCAGCATTTT.

The V gene is TRBV7-2, the J gene TRBJ2-1; TRBD1 agrees at 9 bases. The trim removed 3 bases at V and 5 bases at J, leaving 5 bases unmatched. This CDR3 comprises 15 residues. Germline V gives CDR1 SGHTA, CDR2 FQGNSA. The DNA of the CDR3 is TGTGCCAGCAGCTTGAGTTACAGGGGGCACAATGAGCAGTTCTTC. The encoded protein is CASSLSYRGHNEQFF.

The chain links TRBV6-5 to TRBJ1-2; D is ambiguous. Trimming removed 6 bases from V and 4 bases from J, with 12 bases in between. Germline CDR1 and CDR2: MNHEY and SVGAGI. CDR3 length: 13 residues. CDR3: CASRDEVGYGYTF. The CDR3 nucleotides read TGTGCCAGCAGGGACGAGGTGGGCTATGGCTACACCTTC.

The CDR3 loop reads CASSFPDLRGDTQYF. For the CDR3, the DNA is TGTGCCAGCAGTTTTCCGGATCTAAGGGGGGATACGCAGTATTTT. The rearrangement uses TRBV28 and TRBJ2-3; the D gene is possibly TRBD1 (6 bases). The CDR3 is 15 amino acids. V was shortened by 3 bases and J by 6 bases, with 16 bases between the two germline ends. Germline CDR1 and CDR2: MDHEN and SYDVKM.

This chain joins TRBV28 and TRBJ1-5, with D possibly matching TRBD1 (5 bases). The CDR3 length is 14 residues. The germline V and J ends were trimmed by 6 bases and 4 bases, with 13 bases remaining between them. The germline CDR1 and CDR2 sequences are MDHEN and SYDVKM. Written as DNA, the CDR3 is TGTGCCAGCAGGGGGGGGTTTAAGAATCAGCCCCAGCATTTT. It translates to CASRGGFKNQPQHF.

This clone was seen a handful of times. V gene TRBV5-1 combines with J gene TRBJ2-3, with D possibly being TRBD2 (5 bases). Germline CDR1 SGHRS, CDR2 YFSETQ. V was clipped by 0 bases and J by 0 bases, with 14 bases between them. The CDR3 contains 17 residues. CDR3 residues: CASSLAGRRTSTDTQYF. Written as DNA, the CDR3 is TGCGCCAGCAGCTTGGCCGGGCGGAGGACTAGCACAGATACGCAGTATTTT.

The chain links TRBV4-2 to TRBJ1-2, with D possibly matching TRBD1 (6 bases). Per the germline V gene, CDR1 is LGHNA and CDR2 is YNFKEQ. The CDR3 runs to 16 residues. Trimming removed 0 bases from V and 8 bases from J, with 19 bases in between. The CDR3 coding sequence is TGTGCCAGCAGCCAAGAATCCCCACCACAGGGAGGGGGCTACACCTTC. This gives the protein CASSQESPPQGGGYTF.

The rearrangement links TRBV5-4 to TRBJ2-7; TRBD1 agrees at 10 bases. The J segment lost 5 bases and the V segment lost 2 bases, leaving 7 bases of the junction unmatched. Germline-derived CDR1 and CDR2 are SGHNT and YYREEE (reference sequence). The CDR3 length is 15 residues. The CDR3, as DNA: TGTGCCAGCAGCTTTGACGGGACAGGGGTCAACGAGCAGTACTTC. Protein product: CASSFDGTGVNEQYF.

This clone was seen a handful of times. The chain has TRBV5-1 and TRBJ2-5; D perhaps matches TRBD1 (6 bases). Germline CDR1 and CDR2: SGHRS and YFSETQ. V lost 8 bases, J lost 2 bases, and 19 bases lay in between. The CDR3 consists of 15 residues. CDR3 residues: CASQIRTRGQETQYF. In DNA, the CDR3 is TGCGCCAGTCAAATACGAACCAGGGGTCAAGAGACCCAGTACTTC.

V gene TRBV6-5 combines with J gene TRBJ2-1; 9 bases are a match to TRBD1. This CDR3 comprises 16 residues. V lost 0 bases to trimming and J lost 5 bases; unmatched junction nucleotides: 5. Germline CDR1 and CDR2: MNHEY and SVGAGI. DNA of the CDR3: TGTGCCAGCAGTTACTCGAGACAGGGGGGGAACAATGAGCAGTTCTTC. Translating it yields CASSYSRQGGNNEQFF.

This clone came up a few times. This chain uses TRBV5-1 with TRBJ2-7, with D unresolved. There are 11 residues in the CDR3. Trimming pared 2 bases from V and 7 bases from J, leaving 7 bases between. Germline CDR1 SGHRS, CDR2 YFSETQ. Here the CDR3 DNA reads TGCGCCAGCAGCTTCGACGTGGAGCAGTACTTC. Amino acids: CASSFDVEQYF. Based on the CDR3 plus reference TRBV5-1 and TRBJ2-7, the full variable domain is KAGVTQTPRYLIKTRGQQVTLSCSPISGHRSVSWYQQTPGQGLQFLFEYFSETQRNKGNFPGRFSGRQFSNSRSEMNVSTLELGDSALYLCASSFDVEQYFGPGTRLTVT.